These 25 T cell receptor beta chains originate from one sample sequenced in a study of T cell repertoires in ileal Crohn's disease. Only in-frame clones appear in the TCRdb table, and some are missing; sequencing was by immunoSEQ multiplex PCR. The data show fewer than 15,000 clones, approximately 81% seen once. Documented time point: neoterminal ileum biopsy at postoperative endoscopy, about 6 months after surgery. The sequenced sample was ileal tissue. The origin of the receptors is an adult with Crohn's disease.

This clone is judged hyperexpanded (1% or more). The V call is TRBV7-2, the J call TRBJ1-2; TRBD1 matches 7 bases. This CDR3 has 16 amino acids. Germline CDR1 is SGHTA and CDR2 is FQGNSA. Unmatched junction bases numbered 8, after V lost 0 bases and J lost 4 bases. The CDR3 reads CASSLALQGRTYGYTF. The CDR3 nucleotides read TGTGCCAGCAGCTTAGCCCTACAGGGGAGAACCTATGGCTACACCTTC.

This clone was observed a few times. This chain links TRBV9 with TRBJ2-1; D is perhaps TRBD1 (5 bases). V lost 2 bases and J 3 bases, leaving 12 bases between the germline ends. CDR3 length: 15 amino acids. CDR1 is SGDLS, CDR2 YYNGEE, per germline. CDR3 coding DNA: TGTGCCAGCAGCGTTACAGGTCTCCTCTACAATGAGCAGTTCTTC. Protein: CASSVTGLLYNEQFF.

The chain employs TRBV9 and TRBJ2-7; 10 bases line up with TRBD1. The CDR3 consists of 14 residues. In germline, CDR1 is SGDLS, CDR2 YYNGEE. The trim removed 5 bases at V and 4 bases at J, leaving 6 bases unmatched. The CDR3 nucleotides are TGTGCCAGCAGGATGGGACAGGGGCGGTACGAGCAGTACTTC. Amino acids: CASRMGQGRYEQYF.

V is TRBV9 and J is TRBJ1-6; D is perhaps TRBD1 (6 bases). Trimming shortened V by 0 bases and J by 7 bases, and 14 bases separated the two germline ends. The CDR3 consists of 16 residues. Germline CDR1 SGDLS, CDR2 YYNGEE. CDR3 amino acids: CASSVAPGRGNSPLHF. The CDR3 DNA sequence: TGTGCCAGCAGCGTAGCCCCAGGGAGGGGGAATTCACCCCTCCACTTT.

This chain uses TRBV4-1 with TRBJ2-7; 7 bases map to TRBD2. The CDR3 is made up of 13 amino acids. Trimming cost V 3 bases and J 9 bases; bases outside gene matches: 8. Germline V CDR1 and CDR2: MGHRA, YSYEKL. CDR3 bases: TGCGCCAGCAGCCAGGGCGCTAGCGGCGTGCAGTACTTC. Amino acid sequence: CASSQGASGVQYF.

The chain joins TRBV5-4 to TRBJ2-5, with D uncertain. V was cut by 2 bases and J by 2 bases, with 10 bases left in between. CDR3 length equals 14 residues. Germline values: CDR1 SGHNT, CDR2 YYREEE (reference sequence). The CDR3 is CASSFPPSQETQYF. The CDR3 bases are TGTGCCAGCAGCTTCCCGCCCAGTCAAGAGACCCAGTACTTC.

Written as DNA, the CDR3 is TGTGCCTCACACCCCGGGGGCTACGAGCAGTACTTC. Its protein is CASHPGGYEQYF. The chain has TRBV30 and TRBJ2-7, with a weak D call TRBD2 (6 bases). The CDR3 is made up of 12 amino acids. The germline gives CDR1 GTSNPN, CDR2 SVGIG (reference sequence). V lost 7 bases and J 3 bases, leaving 13 bases between the germline ends. Combining the CDR3 with reference TRBV30 and TRBJ2-7 gives the whole variable domain SQTIHQWPATLVQPVGSPLSLECTVEGTSNPNLYWYRQAAGRGLQLLFYSVGIGQISSEVPQNLSASRPQDRQFILSSKKLLLSDSGFYLCASHPGGYEQYFGPGTRLTVT.

This clone was detected once. The chain uses TRBV19 and TRBJ1-1; D ambiguous. In germline, CDR1 is LNHDA, CDR2 SQIVND (reference sequence). Trimming removed 3 bases at V and 11 bases at J, with 16 bases between. The CDR3 covers 13 residues. The DNA of the CDR3 is TGTGCCAGTAGTATTGCCCTCGGGGTCCACGCTTTCTTT. The encoded protein is CASSIALGVHAFF.

This clone was detected only a few times. V gene TRBV29-1 combines with J gene TRBJ2-7; TRBD1 matches at 8 bases. V shed 4 bases, J shed 5 bases, and the junction held 10 bases outside the gene matches. The CDR3 runs to 14 residues. Germline CDR1 reads SQVTM; CDR2 reads ANQGSEA. CDR3 region: CSVVRGTGIDEQYF. The DNA for the CDR3 is TGCAGCGTTGTTAGGGGGACAGGTATCGACGAGCAGTACTTC.

Points on this clone: Its ends do not fully match the called genes, so a read error is possible. The V and J genes are TRBV7-7 and TRBJ2-1, with 7 nucleotides matching TRBD1. The CDR3 extends over 13 amino acids. CDR1 and CDR2 from the germline V gene are SSHAT and FNYEAQ (reference sequence). The CDR3: CASSLNRGNEQFF. The CDR3 DNA reads as TGTGCTAGCAGCTTGAACAGGGGCAATGAGCAGTTCTTC.

This chain connects TRBV2 to TRBJ2-1; 10 bases map to TRBD1. CDR1 and CDR2 from the germline V gene are SNHLY and FYNNEI. The length of the CDR3 is 13 residues. The V and J ends lost 6 bases and 5 bases, in that order; junction bases with no gene match: 1. The CDR3 DNA follows: TGTGCCAGCAGGGGGACAGGGGACAATGAGCAGTTCTTC. This translates into CASRGTGDNEQFF.

The chain is built from TRBV19 and TRBJ2-5, with D tentatively TRBD1 (7 bases). CDR1 is LNHDA and CDR2 is SQIVND in the germline V gene (reference sequence). The V end lost 6 bases, the J end lost 3 bases, and 14 bases lay between the germline ends. The CDR3 extends over 14 amino acids. The CDR3 bases are TGTGCCAGTAGGTCGGGCAGGGGGGAAGAGACCCAGTACTTC. It codes for CASRSGRGEETQYF.

This clone was seen just once. The V call is TRBV5-1, the J call TRBJ2-7; 7 positions agree with TRBD1. The CDR3 loop spans 15 amino acids. V lost 0 bases, J lost 2 bases, and 5 bases stayed unmatched. Germline CDR1 and CDR2: SGHRS and YFSETQ. The CDR3 region has the DNA TGCGCCAGCAGCTTGGGACAGGGCGGAACCTACGAGCAGTACTTC. It is translated as CASSLGQGGTYEQYF. The full variable domain, in which reference TRBV5-1 and TRBJ2-7 provide the parts outside the CDR3, is KAGVTQTPRYLIKTRGQQVTLSCSPISGHRSVSWYQQTPGQGLQFLFEYFSETQRNKGNFPGRFSGRQFSNSRSEMNVSTLELGDSALYLCASSLGQGGTYEQYFGPGTRLTVT.

Only one count was recorded for this clone. The chain recombines TRBV25-1 with TRBJ1-2, with 7 bases lining up with TRBD1. The CDR3 consists of 17 residues. The trim removed 7 bases at V and 4 bases at J, leaving 18 bases unmatched. Looked up from germline, CDR1 is MGHDK and CDR2 is SYGVNS. Here the CDR3 DNA reads TGTGCCAGCAATCCCCACCCGGGCAGGGCAGGGGGCTATGGCTACACCTTC. Protein: CASNPHPGRAGGYGYTF.

The V gene is TRBV7-3, the J gene TRBJ1-6; D remains unclear. V lost 4 bases, J lost 2 bases, and 9 bases lay in between. The germline CDR1 and CDR2 sequences are SGHTA and FQGTGA. The CDR3 consists of 15 residues. The CDR3 is CASSSTGTYNSPLHF. The DNA of the CDR3 is TGTGCCAGCAGCTCTACCGGGACCTATAATTCACCCCTCCACTTT.

This clone was seen only a few times. V gene TRBV7-3 combines with J gene TRBJ2-5; 9 bases match TRBD2. The CDR3 sequence is 16 residues long. The ends lost 4 bases at V and 4 bases at J; junction bases unmatched: 10. From germline, CDR1 is SGHTA and CDR2 FQGTGA. CDR3 nucleotide sequence: TGTGCCAGCAGCTCAAACGGAGCGGGGGGAGGAGAGACCCAGTACTTC. This encodes CASSSNGAGGGETQYF. The variable domain in full, completed from reference TRBV7-3 and TRBJ2-5, reads GAGVSQTPSNKVTEKGKYVELRCDPISGHTALYWYRQSLGQGPEFLIYFQGTGAADDSGLPNDRFFAVRPEGSVSTLKIQRTERGDSAVYLCASSSNGAGGGETQYFGPGTRLLVL.

The gene calls are TRBV7-3 and TRBJ2-1, with 15 bases lining up with TRBD2. J was trimmed by 13 bases and V by 4 bases; bases with no gene match: 5. CDR3 length: 14 amino acids. Germline V gives CDR1 SGHTA, CDR2 FQGTGA. The CDR3 nucleotides are TGTGCCAGCAGCTGGACTAGCGGGGGGGCCCAACAGTTCTTC. Translated, it gives CASSWTSGGAQQFF.

This clone has a handful of counts. The chain joins TRBV5-1 to TRBJ2-3; 12 nucleotides agree with TRBD2. CDR3 size: 17 residues. V lost 5 bases, J lost 3 bases, and 10 bases stayed unmatched. Germline V gene lookup returns CDR1 SGHRS and CDR2 YFSETQ. In nucleotides, the CDR3 is TGCGCCAGCAGATTGACTAGCGGGAGAATGGTGACAGATACGCAGTATTTT. Amino acids: CASRLTSGRMVTDTQYF. The whole variable domain, filled in from reference TRBV5-1 and TRBJ2-3, reads KAGVTQTPRYLIKTRGQQVTLSCSPISGHRSVSWYQQTPGQGLQFLFEYFSETQRNKGNFPGRFSGRQFSNSRSEMNVSTLELGDSALYLCASRLTSGRMVTDTQYFGPGTRLTVL.

V and J are TRBV7-8 and TRBJ1-6; maybe TRBD1 (5 bases). Trimming took 2 bases from V and 10 from J, leaving 18 bases between them. CDR1 and CDR2 from the germline V gene are SGHVS and FQNEAQ. The CDR3 is 16 amino acids. The CDR3 here is CASSLLGGAGISPLHF. For the CDR3, the DNA is TGTGCCAGCAGCTTATTGGGGGGAGCCGGGATCTCACCCCTCCACTTT.

The V gene is TRBV2, the J gene TRBJ2-1; 7 nucleotides agree with TRBD1. The CDR3 contains 13 residues. Per the germline V gene, CDR1 is SNHLY and CDR2 is FYNNEI. V was clipped by 6 bases and J by 7 bases; unmatched bases: 6. DNA for the CDR3: TGTGCCAGCAGGGGACAGCCAAGGAATGAGCAGTTCTTC. The encoded protein is CASRGQPRNEQFF. The complete variable domain, with remaining parts taken from reference TRBV2 and TRBJ2-1, reads EPEVTQTPSHQVTQMGQEVILRCVPISNHLYFYWYRQILGQKVEFLVSFYNNEISEKSEIFDDQFSVERPDGSNFTLKIRSTKLEDSAMYFCASRGQPRNEQFFGPGTRLTVL.

This chain joins TRBV7-8 and TRBJ2-7; 9 nucleotides match TRBD2. The CDR3 totals 14 residues. Germline values: CDR1 SGHVS, CDR2 FQNEAQ. Trimming took 4 bases from V and 3 from J; bases not matched to a gene: 4. The CDR3 loop is CASSSGTSFYEQYF. DNA for the CDR3: TGTGCCAGCAGCTCCGGGACTAGCTTCTACGAGCAGTACTTC.

V gene TRBV7-6 combines with J gene TRBJ2-5, with D possibly TRBD2 on 6 matching bases. This CDR3 has 16 residues. Per germline, CDR1 SGHVS and CDR2 FNYEAQ. V lost 4 bases and J lost 1, with 16 bases in between. In nucleotides, the CDR3 is TGTGCCAGCAGCTGGCGGTCAGTGGAGGGCCAAGAGACCCAGTACTTC. Its translation is CASSWRSVEGQETQYF.

The chain joins TRBV7-9 to TRBJ2-5; D remains ambiguous. V gave up 5 bases and J gave up 4 bases, with 14 bases separating them. Germline loops: CDR1 SEHNR, CDR2 FQNEAQ (reference sequence). This CDR3 comprises 14 residues. CDR3 residues: CASSPFGVVETQYF. The CDR3 DNA sequence: TGTGCCAGCAGCCCTTTCGGAGTCGTAGAGACCCAGTACTTC. The variable domain in full, with the rest retrieved from reference TRBV7-9 and TRBJ2-5, is DTGVSQNPRHKITKRGQNVTFRCDPISEHNRLYWYRQTLGQGPEFLTYFQNEAQLEKSRLLSDRFSAERPKGSFSTLEIQRTEQGDSAMYLCASSPFGVVETQYFGPGTRLLVL.

This chain connects TRBV27 to TRBJ2-1; D gene unclear. This CDR3 has 15 residues. The V gene lost 3 bases and the J gene lost 0 bases, with 9 bases spanning the gap. CDR1 and CDR2 from the germline V gene are MNHEY and SMNVEV (reference sequence). In DNA, the CDR3 is TGTGCCAGCAGTTTCGGCCGGAGCTCCTACAATGAGCAGTTCTTC. Protein sequence: CASSFGRSSYNEQFF.

J is TRBJ1-1 and V is TRBV28, with 7 bases identical to TRBD1. Germline V CDR1 and CDR2: MDHEN, SYDVKM. The CDR3 sequence is 13 residues long. The V segment lost 9 bases and the J segment 4 bases; nucleotides outside the gene matches: 8. The CDR3 DNA follows: TGTGCCAGTCTACAGGGGCAGATCACTGAAGCTTTCTTT. Encoded protein: CASLQGQITEAFF.